Sequencing of this TCR beta chain was carried out in a study of blood T cell repertoires in COVID-19. As processed by the authors: Reference gene primer amplification gave nucleated cell count estimates. Profiling relied on immunoSEQ multiplex PCR, and the TCRdb table lists in-frame clones only, not all of them. V and J calls and clone size are given by that table; D and trimming were obtained from the DNA. The sample records some 410,000 clones, over 75% being singletons. Cohort allocation depended upon clinical history that participants reported. This TCR came from a woman aged 25 to 39 with acute COVID-19. Source material: PBMCs or T cells enriched from blood (not recorded which).

This CDR3 is CASSLRSGAEAFF. The CDR3 DNA follows: TGTGCCAGCAGCTTACGGTCGGGGGCTGAAGCTTTCTTT. V and J are TRBV7-2 and TRBJ1-1; weak D call: TRBD1 (5 bases). V was cut by 2 bases and J by 6 bases, with 10 bases left in between. The length of the CDR3 is 13 residues. Germline lookup yields CDR1 SGHTA and CDR2 FQGNSA. The full variable domain, its missing parts supplied by reference TRBV7-2 and TRBJ1-1, is GAGVSQSPSNKVTEKGKDVELRCDPISGHTALYWYRQSLGQGLEFLIYFQGNSAPDKSGLPSDRFSAERTGGSVSTLTIQRTQQEDSAVYLCASSLRSGAEAFFGQGTRLTVV.